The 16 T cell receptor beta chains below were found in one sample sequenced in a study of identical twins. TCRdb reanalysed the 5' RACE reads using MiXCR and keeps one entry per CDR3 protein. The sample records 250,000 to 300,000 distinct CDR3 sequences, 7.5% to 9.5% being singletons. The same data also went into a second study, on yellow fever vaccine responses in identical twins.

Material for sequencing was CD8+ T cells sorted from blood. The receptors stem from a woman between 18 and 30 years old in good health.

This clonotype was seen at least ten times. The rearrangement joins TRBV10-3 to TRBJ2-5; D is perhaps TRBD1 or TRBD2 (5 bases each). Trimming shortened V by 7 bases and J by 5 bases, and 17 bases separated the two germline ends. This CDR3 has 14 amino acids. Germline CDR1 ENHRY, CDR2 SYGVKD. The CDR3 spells CAINGDGPGETQYF. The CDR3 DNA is TGTGCCATCAACGGGGACGGCCCGGGCGAGACCCAGTACTTC.

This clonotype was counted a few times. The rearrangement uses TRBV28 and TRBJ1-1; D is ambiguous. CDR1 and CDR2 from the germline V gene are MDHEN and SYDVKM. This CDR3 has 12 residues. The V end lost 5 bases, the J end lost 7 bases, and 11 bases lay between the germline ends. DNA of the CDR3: TGTGCCAGCAGTCCCGAGGTCAGTGAAGCTTTCTTT. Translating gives CASSPEVSEAFF.

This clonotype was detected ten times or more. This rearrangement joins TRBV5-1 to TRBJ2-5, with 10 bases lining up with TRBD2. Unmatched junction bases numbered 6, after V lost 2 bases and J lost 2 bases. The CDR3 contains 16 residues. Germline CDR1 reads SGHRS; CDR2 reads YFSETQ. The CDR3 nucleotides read TGCGCCAGCAGCTTTTGGGCTAGCGGGAGTCAAGAGACCCAGTACTTC. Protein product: CASSFWASGSQETQYF. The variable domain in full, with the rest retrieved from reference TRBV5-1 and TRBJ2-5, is KAGVTQTPRYLIKTRGQQVTLSCSPISGHRSVSWYQQTPGQGLQFLFEYFSETQRNKGNFPGRFSGRQFSNSRSEMNVSTLELGDSALYLCASSFWASGSQETQYFGPGTRLLVL.

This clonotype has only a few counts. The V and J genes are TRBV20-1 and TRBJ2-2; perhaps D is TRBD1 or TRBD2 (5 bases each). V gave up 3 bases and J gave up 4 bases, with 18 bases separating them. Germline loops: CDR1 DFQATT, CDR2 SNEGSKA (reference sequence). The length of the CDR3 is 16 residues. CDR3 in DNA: TGCAGTGCTAGCGGGGACGGCCGTATGGTCACCGGGGAGCTGTTTTTT. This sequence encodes CSASGDGRMVTGELFF.

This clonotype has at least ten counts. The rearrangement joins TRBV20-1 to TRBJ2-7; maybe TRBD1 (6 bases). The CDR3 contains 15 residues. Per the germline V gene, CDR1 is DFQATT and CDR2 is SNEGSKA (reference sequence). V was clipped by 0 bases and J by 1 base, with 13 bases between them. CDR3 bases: TGCAGTGCTAGAGATCAGGGCCAGGGGTCCTACGAGCAGTACTTC. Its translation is CSARDQGQGSYEQYF.

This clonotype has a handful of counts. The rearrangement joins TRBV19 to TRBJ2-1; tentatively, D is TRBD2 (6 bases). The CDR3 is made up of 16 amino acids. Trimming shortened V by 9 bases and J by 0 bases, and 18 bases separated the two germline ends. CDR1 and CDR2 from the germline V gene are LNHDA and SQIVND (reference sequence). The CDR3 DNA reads TGTGCCAGCACAGCCTATAGCGGTAGCTCCTACAATGAGCAGTTCTTC. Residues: CASTAYSGSSYNEQFF.

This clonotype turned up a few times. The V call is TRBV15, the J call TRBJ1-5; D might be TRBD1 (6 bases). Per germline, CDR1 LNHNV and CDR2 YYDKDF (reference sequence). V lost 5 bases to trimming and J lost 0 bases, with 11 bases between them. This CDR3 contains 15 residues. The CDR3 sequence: CATSGTGNSNQPQHF. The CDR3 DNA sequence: TGTGCCACCAGCGGCACAGGGAATAGCAATCAGCCCCAGCATTTT.

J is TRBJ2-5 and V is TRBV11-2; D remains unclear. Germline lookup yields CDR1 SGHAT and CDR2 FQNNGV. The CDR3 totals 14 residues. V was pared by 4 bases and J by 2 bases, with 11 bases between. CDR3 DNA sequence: TGTGCCAGCAGCTCTATATTCCCACAAGAGACCCAGTACTTC. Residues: CASSSIFPQETQYF.

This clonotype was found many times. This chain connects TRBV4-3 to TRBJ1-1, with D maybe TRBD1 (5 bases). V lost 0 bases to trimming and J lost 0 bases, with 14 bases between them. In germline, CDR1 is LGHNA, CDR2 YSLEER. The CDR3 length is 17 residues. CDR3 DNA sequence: TGCGCCAGCAGCCAAGATCCTGGGGGTTGGTTGAACACTGAAGCTTTCTTT. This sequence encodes CASSQDPGGWLNTEAFF.

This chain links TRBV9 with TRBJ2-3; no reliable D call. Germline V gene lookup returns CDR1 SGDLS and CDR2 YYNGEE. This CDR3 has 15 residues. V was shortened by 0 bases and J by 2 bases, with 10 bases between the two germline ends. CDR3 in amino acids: CASSVAGTTTDTQYF. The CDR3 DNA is TGTGCCAGCAGCGTAGCTGGAACTACCACAGATACGCAGTATTTT.

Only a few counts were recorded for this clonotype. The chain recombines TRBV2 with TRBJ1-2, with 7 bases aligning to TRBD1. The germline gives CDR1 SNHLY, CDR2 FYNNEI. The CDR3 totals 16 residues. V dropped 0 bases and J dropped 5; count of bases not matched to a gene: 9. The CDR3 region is CASSEALVGTAYGYTF. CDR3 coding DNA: TGTGCCAGCAGTGAAGCGCTCGTAGGGACAGCGTATGGCTACACCTTC.

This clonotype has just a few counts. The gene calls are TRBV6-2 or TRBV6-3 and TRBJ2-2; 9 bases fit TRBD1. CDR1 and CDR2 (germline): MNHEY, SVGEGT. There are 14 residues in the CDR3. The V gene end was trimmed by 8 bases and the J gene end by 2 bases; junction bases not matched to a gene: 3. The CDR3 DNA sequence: TGTGCCAGCTGGACAGGGGAAAACACCGGGGAGCTGTTTTTT. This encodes CASWTGENTGELFF.

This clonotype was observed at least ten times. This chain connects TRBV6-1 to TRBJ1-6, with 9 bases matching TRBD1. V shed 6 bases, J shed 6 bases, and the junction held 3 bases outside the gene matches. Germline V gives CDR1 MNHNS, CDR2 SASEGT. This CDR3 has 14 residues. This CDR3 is CASRPGQGNSPLHF. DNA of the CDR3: TGTGCCAGCAGACCGGGACAGGGTAATTCACCCCTCCACTTT.

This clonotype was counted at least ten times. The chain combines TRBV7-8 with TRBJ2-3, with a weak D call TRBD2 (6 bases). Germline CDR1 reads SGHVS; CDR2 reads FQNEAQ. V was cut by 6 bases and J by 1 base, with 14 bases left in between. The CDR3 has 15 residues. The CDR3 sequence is CASRTWERGTDTQYF. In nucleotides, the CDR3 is TGTGCCAGCAGGACGTGGGAGCGGGGCACAGATACGCAGTATTTT.

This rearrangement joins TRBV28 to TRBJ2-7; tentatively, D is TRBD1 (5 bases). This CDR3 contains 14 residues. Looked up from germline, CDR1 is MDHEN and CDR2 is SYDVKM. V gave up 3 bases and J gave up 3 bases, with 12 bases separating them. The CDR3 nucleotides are TGTGCCAGCAGTTTCAGGGTTAGGGACTACGAGCAGTACTTC. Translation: CASSFRVRDYEQYF.

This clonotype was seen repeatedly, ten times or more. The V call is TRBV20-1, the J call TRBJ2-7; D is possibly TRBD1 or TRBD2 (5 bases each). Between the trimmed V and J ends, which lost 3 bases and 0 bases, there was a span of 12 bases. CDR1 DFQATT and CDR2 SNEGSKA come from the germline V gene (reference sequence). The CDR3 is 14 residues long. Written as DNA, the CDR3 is TGCAGTGCTAGGGGGACCGAGCACTCCTACGAGCAGTACTTC. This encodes CSARGTEHSYEQYF.